What follows are 11 T cell receptor beta chains derived from one specimen sequenced in a study of blood T cell repertoires in COVID-19. Data came from immunoSEQ multiplex PCR; TCRdb stores just in-frame clones and leaves some out. The repertoire has approximately 150,000 clones, about 81% of them found once; the top ten carry roughly 18%. The sequencing input was peripheral blood. The origin of the receptors is a woman aged 80 or older with acute or convalescent COVID-19.

This clone has a single count. The chain carries TRBV3-1 (or the pseudogene TRBV3-2) and TRBJ1-4, with 7 bases lining up with TRBD1. The germline gives CDR1 LGHDT, CDR2 YNNKEL (reference sequence). The CDR3 contains 15 residues. V lost 6 bases, J lost 5 bases, and 9 bases stayed unmatched. DNA for the CDR3: TGTGCCAGCAGTCTTAGTACAGGGGTAAATGAAAAACTGTTTTTT. Translated, it gives CASSLSTGVNEKLFF.

This clone showed up just once. The chain employs TRBV5-6 and TRBJ2-2; D remains ambiguous. Germline loops: CDR1 SGHDT, CDR2 YYEEEE. Trimming cost V 0 bases and J 3 bases, with 9 bases left between them. CDR3 length: 15 residues. CDR3 protein: CASSLGTEYTGELFF. Here the CDR3 DNA reads TGTGCCAGCAGCTTGGGTACGGAGTACACCGGGGAGCTGTTTTTT.

The chain employs TRBV6-5 and TRBJ2-3; D is perhaps TRBD1 (6 bases). The CDR3 has 13 residues. The V end was cut by 8 bases, the J end by 3 bases, with 12 bases between. CDR1 is MNHEY, CDR2 SVGAGI, per germline. Written as DNA, the CDR3 is TGTGCCAGCTCTGGCAGGGGAACAGATACGCAGTATTTT. It specifies CASSGRGTDTQYF.

This clone is a singleton in its sample. V gene TRBV5-1 combines with J gene TRBJ1-2; 10 positions agree with TRBD1. Germline V gene sequence: CDR1 SGHRS, CDR2 YFSETQ. With V trimmed by 5 bases and J by 4 bases, 14 bases remained unmatched. The length of the CDR3 is 17 residues. The CDR3 DNA reads TGCGCCAGCAGGCGCATTTATCCGACAGGGGGCATCTATGGCTACACCTTC. Translating gives CASRRIYPTGGIYGYTF. Complete variable domain (other parts from reference TRBV5-1 and TRBJ1-2): KAGVTQTPRYLIKTRGQQVTLSCSPISGHRSVSWYQQTPGQGLQFLFEYFSETQRNKGNFPGRFSGRQFSNSRSEMNVSTLELGDSALYLCASRRIYPTGGIYGYTFGSGTRLTVV.

The sample holds a few counts of this clone. The CDR3 sequence is CASSQPTSSGELFF. The CDR3 nucleotides read TGCGCCAGCAGCCAACCCACTAGTTCCGGGGAGCTGTTTTTT. The V and J genes are TRBV4-1 and TRBJ2-2; D may be TRBD2 (5 bases). The germline V gene has CDR1 MGHRA and CDR2 YSYEKL. Trimming shortened V by 2 bases and J by 6 bases, and 10 bases separated the two germline ends. The CDR3 extends over 14 amino acids.

This chain uses TRBV9 with TRBJ2-5, with 8 bases matching TRBD2. The germline gives CDR1 SGDLS, CDR2 YYNGEE. The CDR3 consists of 14 residues. The trim removed 4 bases at V and 5 bases at J, leaving 7 bases unmatched. CDR3 residues: CASSTSGGPETQYF. The CDR3 DNA sequence: TGTGCCAGCAGCACCTCGGGGGGGCCCGAGACCCAGTACTTC.

The chain has TRBV10-1 and TRBJ2-3, with D possibly TRBD2 on 6 matching bases. Trimming stripped 5 bases from V and 6 bases from J, with 15 bases between. The CDR3 extends over 14 amino acids. CDR1 and CDR2 from the germline V gene are WNHNN and SYGVQD (reference sequence). The chain's CDR3 is CASSRRDPRDTQYF. CDR3 sequence (DNA): TGCGCCAGCAGTAGGAGGGACCCGAGGGATACGCAGTATTTT.

A few counts support this clone. This sequence joins TRBV7-9 and TRBJ2-2, with TRBD1 matching over 9 bases. This CDR3 is 15 amino acids long. Trimming at V came to 5 bases and at J to 5 bases, leaving 6 bases not matched to a gene. Germline CDR1 and CDR2: SEHNR and FQNEAQ (reference sequence). DNA for the CDR3: TGTGCCAGCAGCCGCCGGGACAGGGATACCGGGGAGCTGTTTTTT. Protein product: CASSRRDRDTGELFF.

This chain uses TRBV6-2 or TRBV6-3 with TRBJ2-7, with TRBD2 identical over 8 bases. Germline CDR1 and CDR2: MNHEY and SVGEGT. V dropped 2 bases and J dropped 1; count of bases not matched to a gene: 7. The CDR3 is 16 residues long. CDR3 sequence reads: CASSYEAGGLSYEQYF. CDR3 nucleotide sequence: TGTGCCAGCAGTTACGAGGCGGGGGGCCTTTCCTACGAGCAGTACTTC.

The CDR3 is CASSHTTSGRATDTQYF. CDR3 nucleotides: TGTGCCAGCAGCCATACCACTAGCGGGAGGGCCACAGATACGCAGTATTTT. The chain carries TRBV4-2 and TRBJ2-3; 13 bases match TRBD2. Germline values: CDR1 LGHNA, CDR2 YNFKEQ. V was clipped by 3 bases and J by 2 bases; unmatched bases: 5. This CDR3 contains 17 residues.

The CDR3 loop is CASSLSSGHRAPYEQYF. The DNA for the CDR3 is TGTGCCAGCAGCTTATCGTCGGGCCACAGGGCCCCCTACGAGCAGTACTTC. J is TRBJ2-7 and V is TRBV13, with TRBD1 as a possible D gene (6 bases). This CDR3 spans 17 amino acids. Germline V CDR1 and CDR2: PRHDT, FYEKMQ (reference sequence). With 2 bases removed from V and 2 bases from J, the gap between germline ends came to 19 bases.